The subject of this entry is one T cell receptor (beta chain). Data came from immunoSEQ multiplex PCR; TCRdb stores just in-frame clones and leaves some out. The data show about 60,000 clones, with about 92% seen just once and about 1.7% held by the top ten. This record comes from a study of control samples from healthy donors and cancer patients. This CDR3 comprises 16 residues. Trimming took 0 bases from V and 2 from J, leaving 11 bases between them. Germline V lookup: CDR1 MNHEY, CDR2 SVGAGI. The TCR sequence derives from a man aged 35 to 55 with colorectal cancer. This rearrangement joins TRBV6-5 to TRBJ1-3; D is unclear. The sequenced sample was PBMCs. CDR3 residues: CASSYSSRAAGNTIYF. The CDR3 DNA follows: TGTGCCAGCAGTTACTCAAGTCGGGCGGCTGGAAACACCATATATTTT.